These 3 T cell receptor beta chains were sequenced from one sample in a study of cytomegalovirus exposure and HLA in healthy donors. Using immunoSEQ multiplex PCR, the repertoire was profiled, and TCRdb retains in-frame clones only, with some absent. The sample lists over 100,000 clones, under 90% occurring once. The sequenced sample consisted of PBMCs. All receptors derive from a man aged 25-45 years in good health and CMV-seronegative.

The chain combines TRBV27 with TRBJ2-1; 7 bases fit TRBD1. J gave up 1 base and V 0 bases, and 3 bases lay outside the gene matches. This CDR3 region has 16 residues. The germline CDR1 and CDR2 sequences are MNHEY and SMNVEV (reference sequence). CDR3 coding DNA: TGTGCCAGCAGTTTATCAAAGGGACAGTCCTACAATGAGCAGTTCTTC. It specifies CASSLSKGQSYNEQFF.

This chain uses TRBV27 with TRBJ1-6; D call uncertain. Germline values: CDR1 MNHEY, CDR2 SMNVEV (reference sequence). The CDR3 length is 15 residues. Trimming took off 4 bases at V and 10 bases at J, with 17 bases between the two ends. The CDR3, as DNA: TGTGCCAGCAGTTCCTGGACCGGGATGGGCTCACCCCTCCACTTT. This encodes CASSSWTGMGSPLHF.

This clone was detected only once. The V and J genes are TRBV6-1 and TRBJ2-5; 9 bases align to TRBD1. Germline CDR1 is MNHNS and CDR2 is SASEGT. The CDR3 has 14 residues. Trimming took 6 bases from V and 5 from J; bases not matched to a gene: 7. CDR3 loop: CASSQNRGHETQYF. DNA for the CDR3: TGTGCCAGCAGCCAAAACAGGGGGCACGAGACCCAGTACTTC.